The 18 T cell receptor beta chains presented below share a single source sample, sequenced in a study of cytomegalovirus exposure and HLA in healthy donors. Use of 60 Vbeta and 13 Jbeta primers characterized the PCR. TCRdb's table, derived via immunoSEQ multiplex PCR, lists solely in-frame clones and lacks some. This repertoire shows approximately 150,000 clones, roughly 79% found once; its top ten account for over 1%. The source material was PBMCs. The receptors were gathered from a woman between 50 and 59 years old in good health and CMV-seronegative.

This clone was recorded once. The chain recombines TRBV7-9 with TRBJ2-3, with D tentatively TRBD2 (6 bases). The V gene lost 4 bases and the J gene lost 2 bases, with 13 bases spanning the gap. The CDR3 totals 15 residues. Germline loops: CDR1 SEHNR, CDR2 FQNEAQ (reference sequence). The CDR3 protein is CASSSIWGLTDTQYF. CDR3 DNA: TGTGCCAGCAGCTCAATTTGGGGACTCACAGATACGCAGTATTTT.

The V call is TRBV27, the J call TRBJ2-5, with 9 nucleotides matching TRBD2. The CDR3 extends over 13 amino acids. Germline-derived CDR1 and CDR2 are MNHEY and SMNVEV (reference sequence). J was trimmed by 2 bases and V by 5 bases; bases with no gene match: 0. CDR3 coding DNA: TGTGCCAGCAGTGGACTAGCGCAAGAGACCCAGTACTTC. It translates to CASSGLAQETQYF.

There are a few counts of this clone. The gene calls are TRBV30 and TRBJ1-5, with 9 bases fitting TRBD1. The CDR3 extends over 18 amino acids. Trimming took 3 bases from V and 0 from J; bases not matched to a gene: 12. Germline CDR1 is GTSNPN and CDR2 is SVGIG (reference sequence). CDR3 in amino acids: CAWSGTGGSHHSNQPQHF. The DNA of the CDR3 is TGTGCCTGGAGCGGCACAGGGGGCTCGCATCATAGCAATCAGCCCCAGCATTTT.

V usage is TRBV27 and J usage is TRBJ1-4; D perhaps matches TRBD1 (6 bases). The germline gives CDR1 MNHEY, CDR2 SMNVEV (reference sequence). CDR3 length: 12 amino acids. V lost 5 bases and J lost 13, with 14 bases in between. The DNA for the CDR3 is TGTGCCAGCAGTCCCCAGGGAGGGGGACTGTTTTTT. Translated, it gives CASSPQGGGLFF.

The chain has TRBV5-1 and TRBJ1-4, with 8 nucleotides matching TRBD1. This CDR3 is built from 14 residues. The germline V gene encodes CDR1 SGHRS and CDR2 YFSETQ. The V segment lost 1 base and the J segment 6 bases; nucleotides outside the gene matches: 2. The CDR3 loop is CASSLSGGYEKLFF. CDR3 nucleotides: TGCGCCAGCAGCTTGTCAGGGGGCTATGAAAAACTGTTTTTT.

A single count supports this clone. The chain carries TRBV28 and TRBJ2-1, with 10 bases matching TRBD2. The CDR3 runs to 14 residues. The germline CDR1 and CDR2 sequences are MDHEN and SYDVKM. V was pared by 7 bases and J by 6 bases, with 6 bases of the junction left unmatched. In DNA, the CDR3 is TGTGCCAGCATTGAAGGGACTAGCGTCAATGAGCAGTTCTTC. Translated, it gives CASIEGTSVNEQFF.

The V call is TRBV5-5, the J call TRBJ1-2; D possibly corresponds to TRBD1 (6 bases). Germline V gene sequence: CDR1 SGHKS, CDR2 YYEKEE (reference sequence). This CDR3 comprises 14 residues. V lost 5 bases to trimming and J lost 3 bases, with 14 bases between them. CDR3 amino acids: CASRWDTAYYGYTF. The CDR3 DNA reads TGTGCCAGCAGATGGGACACCGCATACTATGGCTACACCTTC.

This clone was counted a few times. The chain carries TRBV5-6 and TRBJ1-1, with 8 bases that match TRBD1. The CDR3 is 17 residues long. Germline-derived CDR1 and CDR2 are SGHDT and YYEEEE. Germline trimming cut 5 bases from V and 3 bases from J; bases unmatched to any gene: 15. The CDR3 spells CASSSTPRTGKDTEAFF. The CDR3 DNA follows: TGTGCCAGCAGTTCAACCCCTCGGACAGGGAAGGACACTGAAGCTTTCTTT.

J is TRBJ2-5 and V is TRBV28; D is perhaps TRBD1 (5 bases). Deletions cut 3 bases from V and 0 bases from J, with 17 bases between. The CDR3 runs 17 residues. Per germline, CDR1 MDHEN and CDR2 SYDVKM. The CDR3 protein is CASSFLYRQGYQETQYF. The DNA of the CDR3 is TGTGCCAGCAGTTTCCTATACCGGCAGGGCTACCAAGAGACCCAGTACTTC.

V and J are TRBV28 and TRBJ1-1; the match to TRBD1 covers 11 bases. The CDR3 has 13 amino acids. V dropped 8 bases and J dropped 4; count of bases not matched to a gene: 3. Germline loops: CDR1 MDHEN, CDR2 SYDVKM. The CDR3 DNA is TGTGCCAGCCAAGGACAGGGGGCCACTGAAGCTTTCTTT. Its translation: CASQGQGATEAFF.

The chain carries TRBV30 and TRBJ2-5, with TRBD2 matching over 10 bases. Near its end, the DNA agrees better with TRBJ2-7, so the J call may be wrong. The germline CDR1 and CDR2 sequences are GTSNPN and SVGIG (reference sequence). The CDR3 totals 14 residues. The CDR3 reads CAWSVLAGTYEQYF. DNA of the CDR3: TGTGCCTGGAGTGTACTAGCGGGAACCTACGAGCAGTACTTC.

This clone appeared a few times. This chain connects TRBV30 to TRBJ2-7, with 7 nucleotides matching TRBD1. This CDR3 is built from 14 residues. Trimming at V came to 5 bases and at J to 2 bases, leaving 9 bases not matched to a gene. The germline gives CDR1 GTSNPN, CDR2 SVGIG (reference sequence). As DNA, the CDR3 is TGTGCCTGGCATCAGGGGGTTCGGACCTACGAGCAGTACTTC. It encodes CAWHQGVRTYEQYF.

The chain recombines TRBV7-7 with TRBJ2-5, with D possibly matching TRBD2 (5 bases). V gave up 3 bases and J gave up 5 bases, with 10 bases separating them. CDR1 SSHAT and CDR2 FNYEAQ come from the germline V gene (reference sequence). This CDR3 spans 13 amino acids. CDR3 DNA: TGTGCCAGCAGCTTTATCCGGGGTGAGACCCAGTACTTC. It translates to CASSFIRGETQYF. Supplemented by reference TRBV7-7 and TRBJ2-5, the full variable domain reads GAGVSQSPRYKVTKRGQDVTLRCDPISSHATLYWYQQALGQGPEFLTYFNYEAQPDKSGLPSDRFSAERPEGSISTLTIQRTEQRDSAMYRCASSFIRGETQYFGPGTRLLVL.

The rearrangement uses TRBV28 and TRBJ2-7; 9 nucleotides match TRBD1. The CDR3 loop spans 16 amino acids. CDR1 and CDR2 (germline): MDHEN, SYDVKM. V lost 5 bases, J lost 1 base, and 9 bases stayed unmatched. In DNA, the CDR3 is TGTGCCAGCAGTCCCCAGGGACAGGGAGAGTCCTACGAGCAGTACTTC. It codes for CASSPQGQGESYEQYF.

The chain uses TRBV5-1 and TRBJ1-2; D perhaps matches TRBD1 (6 bases). Germline CDR1 is SGHRS and CDR2 is YFSETQ. V lost 4 bases and J lost 5, with 18 bases in between. The length of the CDR3 is 15 residues. The CDR3 loop reads CASSPVARGDYGYTF. CDR3 nucleotides: TGCGCCAGCAGCCCTGTGGCCAGGGGCGATTATGGCTACACCTTC. The entire variable domain, with the rest obtained from reference TRBV5-1 and TRBJ1-2, is as follows: KAGVTQTPRYLIKTRGQQVTLSCSPISGHRSVSWYQQTPGQGLQFLFEYFSETQRNKGNFPGRFSGRQFSNSRSEMNVSTLELGDSALYLCASSPVARGDYGYTFGSGTRLTVV.

The CDR3 loop reads CASSLETVGSGANVLTF. The CDR3 DNA reads TGTGCCAGCAGCTTAGAAACGGTCGGTTCTGGGGCCAACGTCCTGACTTTC. The chain is built from TRBV7-2 and TRBJ2-6; D not resolved. This CDR3 region has 17 residues. Germline V gives CDR1 SGHTA, CDR2 FQGNSA. V was shortened by 1 base and J by 1 base, with 11 bases between the two germline ends.

V and J are TRBV2 and TRBJ1-4, with 7 bases that match TRBD1. Germline trimming cut 6 bases from V and 0 bases from J; bases unmatched to any gene: 10. Germline lookup yields CDR1 SNHLY and CDR2 FYNNEI. The CDR3 runs to 17 residues. The CDR3: CASRYSTGISTNEKLFF. The CDR3, as DNA: TGTGCCAGCAGGTACTCGACAGGGATATCAACTAATGAAAAACTGTTTTTT.

Points on this clone: One end of the junction varies from germline; a read error may be responsible. The CDR3 sequence: CSSSQDSNEAFF. The CDR3 nucleotides are TGTTCCAGCAGCCAGGACAGCAATGAAGCTTTCTTT. The chain joins TRBV7-9 to TRBJ1-1, with D maybe TRBD1 (6 bases). This CDR3 contains 12 residues. Germline V gives CDR1 SEHNR, CDR2 FQNEAQ (reference sequence). Full variable domain (missing parts from reference TRBV7-9 and TRBJ1-1): DTGVSQNPRHKITKRGQNVTFRCDPISEHNRLYWYRQTLGQGPEFLTYFQNEAQLEKSRLLSDRFSAERPKGSFSTLEIQRTEQGDSAMYLCSSSQDSNEAFFGQGTRLTVV.